Here is one T cell receptor beta chain with its context. The antigen remains undetermined. The treatment denotes: oral pan-JAK inhibitor, 5-10 mg twice daily. Collection of lesional scalp punch biopsies and peripheral blood was performed in alopecia areata patients. PBMCs, the starting material, were the source of sorted CD4+ and CD8+ T cells. These data originate in a study of CD8+ T cells in alopecia areata. Overall study results and limits: In scalp and blood, many expanded lesional clones persisted during tofacitinib.

This CDR3 is built from 14 residues. The germline V gene has CDR1 SQVTM and CDR2 ANQGSEA. V dropped 6 bases and J dropped 0 bases, with 11 bases sitting between them. Following extraction, RNA underwent reverse transcription to cDNA, which served as the sequencing template. The data were produced by immunoSEQ multiplex PCR, yet TCRdb's version contains in-frame clones alone and is incomplete. The sample comprises 210,000 or so clones, over 60% of which are singletons, and 1% to 1.5% rests with the top ten. The origin of this receptor is a human donor with alopecia areata. The chain couples TRBV29-1 to TRBJ2-2; no firm D call. Source: CD4+ T cells sorted from blood, taken between weeks 43 and 45, from a patient treated with tofacitinib. CDR3 sequence reads: CSVQTQANTGELFF. The CDR3 DNA reads TGCAGCGTCCAGACACAAGCGAACACCGGGGAGCTGTTTTTT.